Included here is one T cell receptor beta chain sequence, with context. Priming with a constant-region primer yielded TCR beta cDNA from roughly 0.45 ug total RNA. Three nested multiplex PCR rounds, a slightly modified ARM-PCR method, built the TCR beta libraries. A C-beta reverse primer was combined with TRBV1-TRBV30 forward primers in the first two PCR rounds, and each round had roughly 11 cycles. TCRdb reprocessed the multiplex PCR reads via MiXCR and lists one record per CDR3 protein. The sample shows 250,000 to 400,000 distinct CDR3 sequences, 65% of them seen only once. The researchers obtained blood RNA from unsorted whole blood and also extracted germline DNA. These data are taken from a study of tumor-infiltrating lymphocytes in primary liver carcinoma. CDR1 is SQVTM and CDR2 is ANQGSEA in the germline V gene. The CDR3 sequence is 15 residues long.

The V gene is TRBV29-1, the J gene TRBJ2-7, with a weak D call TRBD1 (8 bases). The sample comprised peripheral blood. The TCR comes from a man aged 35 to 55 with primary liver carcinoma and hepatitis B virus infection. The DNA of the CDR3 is TGCAGTGTCCTGACAGGGGAGGGAAGGTCCTACGAGCAGTACTTC. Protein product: CSVLTGEGRSYEQYF.